The rows below give T cell receptor beta chains drawn from one sample of a study of early T cells in non-severe SARS-CoV-2 infection. Each CDR3 protein is one row after TCRdb ran MiXCR on the 5' RACE reads. The table includes approximately 77,000 distinct CDR3 sequences, around 12% detected once. Specimen: whole blood, collected at baseline. All receptors come from an adult who was a healthcare worker with PCR-confirmed SARS-CoV-2 infection or an uninfected control (not recorded which). The donor label of this sample is uncertain. The CDR3 runs from the conserved cysteine through the conserved F or W. Fields, in order: CDR3 protein, CDR3 DNA, V gene, D gene, clone size, J gene. The D gene is left open where the match is weak. Not every row has a clone size; where given, it reads once, few, many or a size class.

cdr3_aa: CASSRGLEQYF; cdr3_nt: TGTGCCAGCAGCAGGGGGCTCGAGCAGTACTTC; v_call: TRBV7-6; d_call: TRBD1; clone_size: many; j_call: TRBJ2-7
cdr3_aa: CASSQGAGSPYEQYF; cdr3_nt: TGTGCCAGCAGCCAAGGGGCAGGCTCGCCCTACGAGCAGTACTTC; v_call: TRBV14; d_call: NA; clone_size: NA; j_call: TRBJ2-7
cdr3_aa: CATSDPRTGETQYF; cdr3_nt: TGTGCCACCAGTGACCCACGGACTGGAGAGACCCAGTACTTC; v_call: TRBV24-1; d_call: NA; clone_size: NA; j_call: TRBJ2-5
cdr3_aa: CASSLDRITDTQYF; cdr3_nt: TGTGCCAGCAGCTTGGACAGGATCACAGATACGCAGTATTTT; v_call: TRBV7-3; d_call: TRBD1; clone_size: few; j_call: TRBJ2-3
cdr3_aa: CASSLGGQSNQPQHF; cdr3_nt: TGTGCCAGCAGCTTAGGGGGACAGAGCAATCAGCCCCAGCATTTT; v_call: TRBV7-8; d_call: TRBD1; clone_size: few; j_call: TRBJ1-5
cdr3_aa: CASSSAGAQETQYF; cdr3_nt: TGCGCCAGCAGCTCTGCGGGGGCTCAAGAGACCCAGTACTTC; v_call: TRBV5-1; d_call: NA; clone_size: NA; j_call: TRBJ2-5
cdr3_aa: CASSLGDGTEGAKNIQYF; cdr3_nt: TGTGCCAGCAGCCTAGGGGACGGGACAGAAGGAGCCAAAAACATTCAGTACTTC; v_call: TRBV9; d_call: TRBD1; clone_size: NA; j_call: TRBJ2-4
cdr3_aa: CSADLSGGPYNEQFF; cdr3_nt: TGCAGTGCCGACCTTAGCGGGGGGCCCTACAATGAGCAGTTCTTC; v_call: TRBV20-1; d_call: TRBD2; clone_size: NA; j_call: TRBJ2-1
cdr3_aa: CASRGAGGHEQFF; cdr3_nt: TGTGCCAGCAGGGGAGCGGGAGGGCATGAGCAGTTCTTC; v_call: TRBV7-6; d_call: TRBD2; clone_size: few; j_call: TRBJ2-1
cdr3_aa: CASWGIGPGYEQYF; cdr3_nt: TGTGCCAGTTGGGGTATAGGGCCCGGTTACGAGCAGTACTTC; v_call: TRBV2; d_call: NA; clone_size: few; j_call: TRBJ2-7
cdr3_aa: CASSPGTGKGGHGYTF; cdr3_nt: TGTGCCAGCAGCCCCGGGACAGGGAAGGGGGGGCATGGCTACACCTTC; v_call: TRBV7-2; d_call: TRBD1; clone_size: NA; j_call: TRBJ1-2
cdr3_aa: CASSLVGAGQGTEAFF; cdr3_nt: TGTGCCAGCAGCTTAGTCGGGGCCGGACAGGGCACTGAAGCTTTCTTT; v_call: TRBV7-2; d_call: TRBD1; clone_size: few; j_call: TRBJ1-1
cdr3_aa: CASRRGQFNSPLHF; cdr3_nt: TGTGCCAGCCGCCGGGGACAGTTCAATTCACCCCTCCACTTT; v_call: TRBV9; d_call: TRBD1; clone_size: few; j_call: TRBJ1-6
cdr3_aa: CASSAGEGYNSPLHF; cdr3_nt: TGTGCCAGCAGCGCCGGGGAGGGATATAATTCACCCCTCCACTTT; v_call: TRBV12-3/TRBV12-4; d_call: NA; clone_size: few; j_call: TRBJ1-6
cdr3_aa: CASSYAQGGEKLFF; cdr3_nt: TGTGCCAGCAGTTACGCCCAGGGTGGCGAAAAACTGTTTTTT; v_call: TRBV6-5; d_call: NA; clone_size: few; j_call: TRBJ1-4
cdr3_aa: CASTGMSSYNEQFF; cdr3_nt: TGTGCCAGCACCGGGATGAGCTCCTACAATGAGCAGTTCTTC; v_call: TRBV2; d_call: NA; clone_size: few; j_call: TRBJ2-1
cdr3_aa: CASSLMGGEYNEQFF; cdr3_nt: TGTGCCAGCAGCTTAATGGGCGGGGAGTACAATGAGCAGTTCTTC; v_call: TRBV7-3; d_call: NA; clone_size: many; j_call: TRBJ2-1
cdr3_aa: CASSLWGRTNTEAFF; cdr3_nt: TGTGCCAGCAGCTTATGGGGGCGGACAAACACTGAAGCTTTCTTT; v_call: TRBV11-2; d_call: NA; clone_size: NA; j_call: TRBJ1-1
cdr3_aa: CASSLRTSGGLQQFF; cdr3_nt: TGTGCCAGCAGCCTACGGACTAGCGGGGGGCTCCAGCAGTTCTTC; v_call: TRBV7-8; d_call: TRBD2; clone_size: NA; j_call: TRBJ2-1
cdr3_aa: CASSPGTSGGKDTQYF; cdr3_nt: TGTGCCAGCAGCCCTGGGACTAGCGGGGGGAAAGATACGCAGTATTTT; v_call: TRBV11-2; d_call: TRBD2; clone_size: NA; j_call: TRBJ2-3
cdr3_aa: CAWSVQGATEAFF; cdr3_nt: TGTGCCTGGAGTGTTCAAGGGGCCACTGAAGCTTTCTTT; v_call: TRBV30; d_call: NA; clone_size: NA; j_call: TRBJ1-1
cdr3_aa: CASSLATRGNQPQHF; cdr3_nt: TGTGCCAGCAGCTTAGCCACTAGGGGTAATCAGCCCCAGCATTTT; v_call: TRBV7-2; d_call: NA; clone_size: few; j_call: TRBJ1-5
cdr3_aa: CASSQVLAGVEETQYF; cdr3_nt: TGTGCCAGCAGTCAGGTTTTAGCGGGAGTTGAGGAGACCCAGTACTTC; v_call: TRBV6-5; d_call: TRBD2; clone_size: NA; j_call: TRBJ2-5
cdr3_aa: CASSTRTSTGDTQYF; cdr3_nt: TGTGCCAGTAGTACCCGGACTAGCACTGGAGATACGCAGTATTTT; v_call: TRBV19; d_call: TRBD2; clone_size: many; j_call: TRBJ2-3
cdr3_aa: CASSWQTSGGTETQYF; cdr3_nt: TGTGCCAGCAGTTGGCAGACTAGCGGGGGCACAGAGACCCAGTACTTC; v_call: TRBV27; d_call: TRBD2; clone_size: many; j_call: TRBJ2-5
cdr3_aa: CASSGGQGKSTQYF; cdr3_nt: TGTGCCAGCAGCGGGGGACAGGGGAAGTCTACGCAGTATTTT; v_call: TRBV12-3/TRBV12-4; d_call: TRBD1; clone_size: NA; j_call: TRBJ2-3
cdr3_aa: CASSLSGGATDTQYF; cdr3_nt: TGTGCCAGCAGCTTAAGCGGGGGGGCCACAGATACGCAGTATTTT; v_call: TRBV7-6; d_call: TRBD2; clone_size: NA; j_call: TRBJ2-3
cdr3_aa: CASSLEGQGYTEAFF; cdr3_nt: TGTGCCAGCAGCTTGGAGGGACAAGGTTACACTGAAGCTTTCTTT; v_call: TRBV5-5; d_call: NA; clone_size: few; j_call: TRBJ1-1
cdr3_aa: CASSIAGGNPDTQYF; cdr3_nt: TGTGCCAGCTCGATAGCGGGAGGGAATCCAGATACGCAGTATTTT; v_call: TRBV19; d_call: TRBD2; clone_size: once; j_call: TRBJ2-3
cdr3_aa: CASSPTSGGLTDTQYF; cdr3_nt: TGTGCCAGCAGCCCGACTAGCGGGGGACTCACAGATACGCAGTATTTT; v_call: TRBV11-2; d_call: TRBD2; clone_size: few; j_call: TRBJ2-3
cdr3_aa: CASSFRASGLAEDSGANVLTF; cdr3_nt: TGTGCCAGCAGTTTCAGGGCTTCAGGACTAGCGGAGGACTCTGGGGCCAACGTCCTGACTTTC; v_call: TRBV27; d_call: TRBD2; clone_size: NA; j_call: TRBJ2-6
cdr3_aa: CAATTGREEYIQYF; cdr3_nt: TGTGCCGCAACTACCGGGCGGGAGGAGTATATCCAGTACTTC; v_call: TRBV7-2; d_call: TRBD2; clone_size: NA; j_call: TRBJ2-5
cdr3_aa: CATSSETSGVSTDTQYF; cdr3_nt: TGTGCCACCAGCAGCGAGACTAGCGGGGTTAGCACAGATACGCAGTATTTT; v_call: TRBV15; d_call: TRBD2; clone_size: few; j_call: TRBJ2-3
cdr3_aa: CAWKPKPGLAGGSNTGELFF; cdr3_nt: TGTGCCTGGAAACCTAAACCGGGACTAGCGGGGGGTTCCAACACCGGGGAGCTGTTTTTT; v_call: TRBV30; d_call: TRBD2; clone_size: NA; j_call: TRBJ2-2
cdr3_aa: CATLAGGPYNEQFF; cdr3_nt: TGTGCCACGTTAGCGGGAGGGCCCTACAATGAGCAGTTCTTC; v_call: TRBV10-3; d_call: TRBD2; clone_size: NA; j_call: TRBJ2-1
cdr3_aa: CASSQERHTGYTF; cdr3_nt: TGTGCCAGCAGCCAAGAGCGCCACACTGGCTACACCTTC; v_call: TRBV14; d_call: NA; clone_size: NA; j_call: TRBJ1-2
cdr3_aa: CASSQRGTPIFTDTQYF; cdr3_nt: TGTGCCAGCAGCCAGCGGGGGACACCGATATTCACAGATACGCAGTATTTT; v_call: TRBV5-5; d_call: TRBD2; clone_size: few; j_call: TRBJ2-3
cdr3_aa: CASSQRENYNEQFF; cdr3_nt: TGTGCCAGCAGTCAGCGGGAGAACTACAATGAGCAGTTCTTC; v_call: TRBV12-3/TRBV12-4; d_call: TRBD2; clone_size: many; j_call: TRBJ2-1